This T cell receptor (beta chain) is drawn from a study of shared clonotypes between healthy human individuals (dated by TCRdb to about 2020). Study-wide context: A few men and two women, aged 18 to 49 years, made up the cohort. For each donor, CD4 naive and CD4 memory were each run on three plates, CD8 naive on two plates, and CD8 memory on one plate. The study deeply sequenced blood TCR repertoires of several healthy adults to estimate repertoire size and the extent of clonotype sharing between individuals. Different laboratories and diverse techniques were used to prepare libraries and sequence TCR repertoires, to increase sequencing depth and limit assay-specific biases. Leukapheresis yielded between about 0.85 and 9.5 billion PBMCs per donor. General study outcomes and caveats: The small number of donors limited the genetic and exposure-history diversity represented. Clonotypes shared by all four sorted-subset donors showed higher generation probabilities than non-shared clonotypes. Based on pairwise subsampling, the degree of clonotype sharing among donors was expected to be affected by sequencing depth. Across a handful of donors, roughly 5% of naive CD4, approximately 4% of naive CD8, 2% to 2.5% of memory CD4, and about 0.44% of memory CD8 clonotypes were shared. Only blood was sampled, and tissue TCR repertoires likely differ from those in blood. Naive subsets generally had larger estimated clonotype richness than memory subsets did. Rarefaction of sorted-subset datasets indicated incomplete sequencing despite the large sequencing depth.

The donors were healthy, HIV-negative adults with no recently reported acute infections or vaccinations. Only Caucasian adults living in Nashville, Tennessee, USA were represented among the donors. CD4+ T cells were enriched through magnetic negative selection, after which naive cells were positively selected on CD45RA and the remaining negative fraction served as the memory subset. After blood collection by leukapheresis, PBMCs were isolated using Ficoll-Histopaque density gradient centrifugation and then cryopreserved in the vapor phase of liquid nitrogen. Purity and quantity of every magnetically sorted T cell population were checked by analytical flow cytometry. Genomic DNA was isolated from each sorted fraction and quantified by UV absorbance on a Nanodrop 2000c. Concerning this clone itself: The specificity of this receptor is unknown. The input lacks base qualities; no much larger clone sits a single base away.

Using the deep immunoSEQ assay, multiplex PCR amplified TCR CDR3 regions from genomic DNA. Extracted genomic DNA from each cell subset was distributed evenly across all wells of several immunoSEQ 96-well plates, and each plate was treated as a replicate. Each replicate PCR for sorted subsets received about 180 ng genomic DNA, equal to some 32,000 T cell genomes. Purified libraries were quantified with a Qubit 3.0 fluorometer, sized on a Bioanalyzer 2100, and re-quantified with the KAPA Library Quantification kit. Every immunoSEQ 96-well plate was sequenced on a dedicated single-read 150-cycle Illumina NextSeq 550 flow cell. Concerning the study's data processing: Because the immunoSEQ output included only junctional sequences and no quality scores, the filtering could not be the same as the filtering used for full-length reads. Sequences were annotated with PyIR, a Python wrapper for IgBLAST v1.9, and V/J genes and CDR3 were assigned using IMGT germline references. Reads with weak V/J assignments (E-value above 1e-6), missing CDR3, stop codons, out-of-frame junctions, or ambiguous translated residues were removed. V3J clonotypes were defined by identical inferred V gene, J gene, and CDR3 amino acid sequence. To compute the percentage overlap between repertoires, the number of shared unique clonotypes was divided by the size of the smaller repertoire. Repertoire richness was assessed with RTK rarefaction, the Chao1 estimator, and Recon v2.1 estimates of unobserved clonotypes. Generation probabilities for all TCRbeta clonotypes obtained by the gDNA method from a handful of donors were computed using OLGA. In TCRdb, the immuneACCESS table is reduced to in-frame sequences with V and J assigned. These tables do not hold every clone; where another copy was compared, an unresolved V gene accounts for under half, and the others remain unexplained. Clone size and V and J calls were adopted from that table, with D and trimming inferred from the DNA. In all, the sample holds 2 million to 2.5 million clones, and around 95% of those were seen once. 0.1% to 0.15% of the sample lies in the top ten.

After removal of 4 bases from V and 4 bases from J, the junction retains 8 bases not matched to a gene. The germline V gene specifies MDHEN as CDR1 and SYDVKM as CDR2. Including the terminal cysteine and phenylalanine, the CDR3 comprises 15 residues. Just the 45-base CDR3 DNA is kept, in frame starting at base 1. The clonotype comes from a man between 18 and 35 years old in good health. The material sequenced was naive CD4+ T cells sorted from blood. The cell subset or site label corresponds to: CD45RA+ positively selected. Recombination joined TRBV28 with TRBJ1-2; 8 central bases correspond to TRBD1. The CDR3 reads CASSSPFGQGYGYTF. The nucleotides are TGTGCCAGCAGTTCACCGTTCGGACAGGGCTATGGCTACACCTTC.